The next 8 T cell receptor beta chains were all read from a single sample in a study of sequential checkpoint blockade in melanoma. Using immunoSEQ multiplex PCR, the repertoire was profiled, and TCRdb retains in-frame clones only, with some absent. The table records some 11,000 clones, 69% of them present only once. Treatment of the sample: randomized to nivolumab then ipilimumab (arm A) or the reverse (arm B). The input for sequencing was CD8+ T cells sorted from blood (inferred from file names), taken from a patient given nivolumab and ipilimumab in sequence. These receptors came from a human donor with melanoma.

In nucleotides, the CDR3 is TGTGCCAGCAGCTCAGTTCTGGAGGGGGCCAAAAACATTCAGTACTTC. Protein: CASSSVLEGAKNIQYF. The chain recombines TRBV7-8 with TRBJ2-4, with TRBD2 as a possible D gene (6 bases). This CDR3 region has 16 residues. The germline V gene has CDR1 SGHVS and CDR2 FQNEAQ. The germline V and J ends were trimmed by 4 bases and 1 base, with 14 bases remaining between them.

This chain connects TRBV7-9 to TRBJ2-5; 10 positions match TRBD2. With V trimmed by 4 bases and J by 5 bases, 4 bases remained unmatched. CDR1 SEHNR and CDR2 FQNEAQ come from the germline V gene (reference sequence). The CDR3 has 14 residues. CDR3 nucleotides: TGTGCCAGCAGCTCACTAGCGGGGCGTGAGACCCAGTACTTC. Its protein product is CASSSLAGRETQYF.

This chain joins TRBV9 and TRBJ2-3; 9 nucleotides line up with TRBD2. V shed 0 bases, J shed 5 bases, and the junction held 7 bases outside the gene matches. The CDR3 contains 16 residues. Germline CDR1 and CDR2: SGDLS and YYNGEE. The CDR3 protein is CASSVGGGGAVDTQYF. DNA of the CDR3: TGTGCCAGCAGCGTAGGAGGCGGGGGGGCGGTAGATACGCAGTATTTT.

This chain links TRBV5-1 with TRBJ2-3; the D gene is possibly TRBD2 (6 bases). This CDR3 has 15 residues. The germline V and J ends were trimmed by 1 base and 6 bases, with 15 bases remaining between them. Germline V CDR1 and CDR2: SGHRS, YFSETQ. CDR3: CASSLYGGALDTQYF. Written as DNA, the CDR3 is TGCGCCAGCAGCTTGTATGGCGGGGCCCTGGATACGCAGTATTTT. The full variable domain, completed using reference TRBV5-1 and TRBJ2-3, is KAGVTQTPRYLIKTRGQQVTLSCSPISGHRSVSWYQQTPGQGLQFLFEYFSETQRNKGNFPGRFSGRQFSNSRSEMNVSTLELGDSALYLCASSLYGGALDTQYFGPGTRLTVL.

The V call is TRBV7-9, the J call TRBJ1-2; 8 bases map to TRBD1. The CDR3 has 15 amino acids. Trimming took 4 bases from V and 7 from J; bases not matched to a gene: 11. CDR1 is SEHNR, CDR2 FQNEAQ, per germline (reference sequence). CDR3 in amino acids: CASSSSSARGLGYTF. CDR3 nucleotides: TGTGCCAGCAGCTCCTCCTCGGCCAGGGGGCTTGGCTACACCTTC.

The CDR3 here is CASSLRGTGGFTDTQYF. Written as DNA, the CDR3 is TGTGCCAGCAGCTTAAGGGGGACGGGGGGGTTCACAGATACGCAGTATTTT. The chain combines TRBV7-2 with TRBJ2-3, with 8 bases lining up with TRBD2. The J segment lost 2 bases and the V segment lost 2 bases, leaving 9 bases of the junction unmatched. Per the germline V gene, CDR1 is SGHTA and CDR2 is FQGNSA. CDR3 length: 17 amino acids.

This chain uses TRBV30 with TRBJ2-5, with 7 bases that match TRBD2. Germline CDR1 is GTSNPN and CDR2 is SVGIG (reference sequence). The CDR3 has 14 residues. Losses at the gene ends were 2 bases for V and 5 bases for J; bases not matched to a gene: 8. The CDR3 nucleotides are TGTGCCTGGAGTACGGGACTCGGGGGGGAGACCCAGTACTTC. Its protein is CAWSTGLGGETQYF. Looking up the rest from reference TRBV30 and TRBJ2-5 gives the full variable domain: SQTIHQWPATLVQPVGSPLSLECTVEGTSNPNLYWYRQAAGRGLQLLFYSVGIGQISSEVPQNLSASRPQDRQFILSSKKLLLSDSGFYLCAWSTGLGGETQYFGPGTRLLVL.

The chain carries TRBV30 and TRBJ2-5; D possibly corresponds to TRBD1 (5 bases). The V gene lost 2 bases and the J gene lost 7 bases, with 14 bases spanning the gap. The CDR3 sequence is 13 residues long. Germline values: CDR1 GTSNPN, CDR2 SVGIG (reference sequence). The CDR3 sequence: CAWSYDSSGTQYF. The CDR3 DNA follows: TGTGCCTGGAGTTATGACAGCTCGGGGACCCAGTACTTC.